This TCR beta chain was obtained from a study of T cell repertoires in cytomegalovirus infection. Study information: CMV infection and matching HLA type were both indicated by public TCR beta signatures. Study-wide points: CMV-specific TCR beta clonotypes restricted by HLA-C dominated the ex vivo response.

The germline V gene encodes CDR1 MDHEN and CDR2 SYDVKM. The CDR3 is made up of 16 amino acids. With V trimmed by 5 bases and J by 0 bases, 9 bases remained unmatched. TCRdb called the reads again in MiXCR, with one record for every CDR3 protein. The sample records around 500,000 distinct CDR3 sequences, more than 40% being singletons. As concerns this clonotype: Antigen unknown.

The material was cultured PBMCs, obtained from culture after CMV antigen stimulation. J is TRBJ1-1 and V is TRBV28, with 7 bases that match TRBD1. The source of this sequence is a human donor in good health (CMV status not recorded). Some clones in this sample may be carry-over from other donors' samples. The CDR3 DNA sequence: TGTGCCAGCAGTGAAGACAGGGTGTCGGTGAACACTGAAGCTTTCTTT. Translation gives CASSEDRVSVNTEAFF.